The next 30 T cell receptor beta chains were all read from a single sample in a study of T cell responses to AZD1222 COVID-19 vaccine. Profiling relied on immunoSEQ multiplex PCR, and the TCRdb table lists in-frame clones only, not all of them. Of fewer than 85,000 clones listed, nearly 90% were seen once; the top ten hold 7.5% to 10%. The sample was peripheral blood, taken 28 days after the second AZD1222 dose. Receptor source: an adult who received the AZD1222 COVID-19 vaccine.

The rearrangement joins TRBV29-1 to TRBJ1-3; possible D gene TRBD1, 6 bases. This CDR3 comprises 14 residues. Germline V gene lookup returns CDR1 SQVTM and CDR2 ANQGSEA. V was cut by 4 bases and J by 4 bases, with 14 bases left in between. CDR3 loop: CSVGKGGTGNTIYF. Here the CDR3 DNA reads TGCAGCGTTGGCAAGGGGGGGACGGGAAACACCATATATTTT.

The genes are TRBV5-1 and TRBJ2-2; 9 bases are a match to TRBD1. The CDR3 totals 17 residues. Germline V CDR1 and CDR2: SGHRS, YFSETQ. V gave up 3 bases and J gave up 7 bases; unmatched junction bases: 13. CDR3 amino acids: CASSSFSLGQGNGELFF. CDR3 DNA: TGCGCCAGCAGCTCCTTTTCCCTGGGACAGGGTAACGGGGAGCTGTTTTTT.

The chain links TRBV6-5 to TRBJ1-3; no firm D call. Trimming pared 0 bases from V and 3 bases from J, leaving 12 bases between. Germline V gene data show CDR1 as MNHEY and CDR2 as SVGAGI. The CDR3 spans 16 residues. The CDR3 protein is CASSYSWRAVGNTIYF. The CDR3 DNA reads TGTGCCAGCAGTTACTCGTGGAGGGCGGTTGGAAACACCATATATTTT.

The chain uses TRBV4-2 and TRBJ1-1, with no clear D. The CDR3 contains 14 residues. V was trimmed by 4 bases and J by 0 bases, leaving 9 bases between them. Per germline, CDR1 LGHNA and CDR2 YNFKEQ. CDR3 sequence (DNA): TGTGCCAGCAGCCGTCAAACTTTGAACACTGAAGCTTTCTTT. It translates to CASSRQTLNTEAFF.

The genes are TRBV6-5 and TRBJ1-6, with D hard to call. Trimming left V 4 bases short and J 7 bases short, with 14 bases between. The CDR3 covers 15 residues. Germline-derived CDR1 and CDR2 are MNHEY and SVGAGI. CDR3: CASSSPGLSNSPLHF. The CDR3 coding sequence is TGTGCCAGCAGTTCCCCGGGGTTGTCCAATTCACCCCTCCACTTT.

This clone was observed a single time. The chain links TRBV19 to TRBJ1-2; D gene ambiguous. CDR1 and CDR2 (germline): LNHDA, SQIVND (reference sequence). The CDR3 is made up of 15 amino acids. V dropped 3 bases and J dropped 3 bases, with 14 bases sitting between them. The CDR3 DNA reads TGTGCCAGTAGTATCGCGATCGGGAGTTACTATGGCTACACCTTC. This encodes CASSIAIGSYYGYTF.

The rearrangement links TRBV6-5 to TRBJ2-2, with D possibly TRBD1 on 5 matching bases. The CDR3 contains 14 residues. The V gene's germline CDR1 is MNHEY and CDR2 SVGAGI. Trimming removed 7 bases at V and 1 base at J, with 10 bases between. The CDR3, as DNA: TGTGCCAGCAAGGGCCAGGGGAACACCGGGGAGCTGTTTTTT. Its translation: CASKGQGNTGELFF.

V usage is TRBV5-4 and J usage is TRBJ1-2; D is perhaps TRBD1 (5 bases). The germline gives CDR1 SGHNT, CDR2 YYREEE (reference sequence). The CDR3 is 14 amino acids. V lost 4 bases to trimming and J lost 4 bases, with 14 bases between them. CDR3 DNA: TGTGCCAGCAGCGCCGGGGCAGCCTCCTATGGCTACACCTTC. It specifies CASSAGAASYGYTF.

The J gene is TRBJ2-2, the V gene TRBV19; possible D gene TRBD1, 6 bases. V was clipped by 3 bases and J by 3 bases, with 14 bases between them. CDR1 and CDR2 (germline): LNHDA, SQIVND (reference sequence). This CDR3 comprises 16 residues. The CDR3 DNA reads TGTGCCAGTAGTATTATTGGGGGCGCGGACACCGGGGAGCTGTTTTTT. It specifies CASSIIGGADTGELFF.

Here the CDR3 DNA reads TGTGCCAGCTCACCACTCGGGACAGGGGGCAGGGAGCTGTTTTTT. Residues: CASSPLGTGGRELFF. The chain employs TRBV18 and TRBJ2-2; 12 nucleotides agree with TRBD1. With V trimmed by 1 base and J by 9 bases, 3 bases remained unmatched. The CDR3 loop spans 15 amino acids. Germline CDR1 and CDR2: KGHSH and LQKENI.

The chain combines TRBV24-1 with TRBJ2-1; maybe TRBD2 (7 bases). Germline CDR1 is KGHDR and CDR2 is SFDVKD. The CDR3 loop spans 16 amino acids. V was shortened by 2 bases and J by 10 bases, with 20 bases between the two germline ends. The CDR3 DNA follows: TGTGCCACCAGTGATTCGCGGGGGTGGCAGGGGCGGGAGCAGTTCTTC. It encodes CATSDSRGWQGREQFF.

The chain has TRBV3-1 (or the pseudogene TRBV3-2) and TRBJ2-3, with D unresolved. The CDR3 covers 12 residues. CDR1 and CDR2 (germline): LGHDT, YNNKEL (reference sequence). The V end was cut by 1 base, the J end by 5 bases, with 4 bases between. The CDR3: CASSQVGDTQYF. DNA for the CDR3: TGTGCCAGCAGCCAAGTGGGAGATACGCAGTATTTT.

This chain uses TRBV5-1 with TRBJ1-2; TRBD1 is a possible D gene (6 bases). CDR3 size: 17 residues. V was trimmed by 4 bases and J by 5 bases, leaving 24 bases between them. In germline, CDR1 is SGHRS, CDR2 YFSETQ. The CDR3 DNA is TGCGCCAGCAGCGGCTCCCCCCTACAGGGTTCGGGGTATGGCTACACCTTC. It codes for CASSGSPLQGSGYGYTF.

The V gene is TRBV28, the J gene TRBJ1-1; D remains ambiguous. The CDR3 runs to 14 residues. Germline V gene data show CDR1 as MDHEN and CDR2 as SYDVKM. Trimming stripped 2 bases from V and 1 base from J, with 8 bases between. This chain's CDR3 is CASSLLGRNTEAFF. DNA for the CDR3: TGTGCCAGCAGTTTACTTGGGCGGAACACTGAAGCTTTCTTT. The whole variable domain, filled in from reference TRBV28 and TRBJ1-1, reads DVKVTQSSRYLVKRTGEKVFLECVQDMDHENMFWYRQDPGLGLRLIYFSYDVKMKEKGDIPEGYSVSREKKERFSLILESASTNQTSMYLCASSLLGRNTEAFFGQGTRLTVV.

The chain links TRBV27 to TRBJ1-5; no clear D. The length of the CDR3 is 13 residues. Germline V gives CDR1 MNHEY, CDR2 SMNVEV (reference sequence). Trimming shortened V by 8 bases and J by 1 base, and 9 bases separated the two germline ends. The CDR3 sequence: CASGYKSNQPQHF. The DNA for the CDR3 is TGTGCCAGCGGGTACAAGAGCAATCAGCCCCAGCATTTT.

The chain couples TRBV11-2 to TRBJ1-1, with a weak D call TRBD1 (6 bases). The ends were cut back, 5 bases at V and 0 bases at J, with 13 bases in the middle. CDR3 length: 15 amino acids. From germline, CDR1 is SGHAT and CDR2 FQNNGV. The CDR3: CASSPRTVMNTEAFF. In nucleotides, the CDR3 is TGTGCCAGCAGCCCCCGGACAGTAATGAACACTGAAGCTTTCTTT. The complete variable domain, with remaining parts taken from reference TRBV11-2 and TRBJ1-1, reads EAGVAQSPRYKIIEKRQSVAFWCNPISGHATLYWYQQILGQGPKLLIQFQNNGVVDDSQLPKDRFSAERLKGVDSTLKIQPAKLEDSAVYLCASSPRTVMNTEAFFGQGTRLTVV.

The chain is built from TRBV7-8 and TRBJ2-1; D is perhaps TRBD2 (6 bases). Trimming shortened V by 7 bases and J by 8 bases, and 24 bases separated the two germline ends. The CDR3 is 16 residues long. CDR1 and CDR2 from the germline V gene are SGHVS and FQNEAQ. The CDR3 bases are TGTGCCAGCATCAAGAATACCGGCGGGGTAATCGATGAGCAGTTCTTC. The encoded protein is CASIKNTGGVIDEQFF.

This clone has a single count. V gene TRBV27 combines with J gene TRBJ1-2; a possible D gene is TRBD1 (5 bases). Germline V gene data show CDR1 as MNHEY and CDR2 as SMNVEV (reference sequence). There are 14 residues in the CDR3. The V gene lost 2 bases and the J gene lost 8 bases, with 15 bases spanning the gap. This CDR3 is CASSLGLAGGGYTF. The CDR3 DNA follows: TGTGCCAGCAGTTTAGGCCTCGCCGGGGGGGGCTACACCTTC.

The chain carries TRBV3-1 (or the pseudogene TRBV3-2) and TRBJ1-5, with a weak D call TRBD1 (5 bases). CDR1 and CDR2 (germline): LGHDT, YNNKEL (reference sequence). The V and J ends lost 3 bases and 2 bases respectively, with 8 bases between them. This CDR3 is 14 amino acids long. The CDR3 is CASSHSGGNQPQHF. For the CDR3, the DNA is TGTGCCAGCAGCCATTCGGGGGGCAATCAGCCCCAGCATTTT.

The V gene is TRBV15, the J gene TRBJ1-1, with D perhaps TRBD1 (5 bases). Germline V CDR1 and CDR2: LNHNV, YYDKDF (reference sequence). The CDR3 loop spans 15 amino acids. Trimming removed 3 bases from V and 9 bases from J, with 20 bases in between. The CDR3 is CATSSRDPGSNKAFF. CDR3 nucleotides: TGTGCCACCAGCAGCCGGGACCCAGGGAGCAATAAAGCTTTCTTT.

CDR3 in amino acids: CASSSRGGHKQETQYF. CDR3 DNA sequence: TGTGCCAGCAGCTCTAGGGGGGGACATAAACAAGAGACCCAGTACTTC. V is TRBV11-2 and J is TRBJ2-5; D is perhaps TRBD2 (7 bases). The CDR3 runs 16 residues. Germline values: CDR1 SGHAT, CDR2 FQNNGV. The V end was cut by 4 bases, the J end by 2 bases, with 17 bases between.

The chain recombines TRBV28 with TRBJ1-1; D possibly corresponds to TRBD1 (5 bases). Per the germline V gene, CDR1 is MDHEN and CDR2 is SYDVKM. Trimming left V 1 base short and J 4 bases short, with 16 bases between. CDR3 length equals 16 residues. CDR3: CASSLSGKLSSTEAFF. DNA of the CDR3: TGTGCCAGCAGTTTATCAGGGAAGTTGAGTTCCACTGAAGCTTTCTTT.

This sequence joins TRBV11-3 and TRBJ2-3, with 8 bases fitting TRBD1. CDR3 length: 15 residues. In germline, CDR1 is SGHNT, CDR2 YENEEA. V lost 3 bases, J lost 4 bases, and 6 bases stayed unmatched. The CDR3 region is CASSFQGAAADTQYF. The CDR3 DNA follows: TGTGCCAGCAGCTTTCAGGGGGCAGCGGCAGATACGCAGTATTTT. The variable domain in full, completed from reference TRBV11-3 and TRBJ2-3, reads EAGVVQSPRYKIIEKKQPVAFWCNPISGHNTLYWYLQNLGQGPELLIRYENEEAVDDSQLPKDRFSAERLKGVDSTLKIQPAELGDSAVYLCASSFQGAAADTQYFGPGTRLTVL.

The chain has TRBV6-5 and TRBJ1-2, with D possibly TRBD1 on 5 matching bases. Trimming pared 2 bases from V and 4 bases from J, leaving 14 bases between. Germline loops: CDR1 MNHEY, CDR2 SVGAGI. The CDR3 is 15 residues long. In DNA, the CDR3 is TGTGCCAGCAGTTACGGGGAACCCGGGGGCTATGGCTACACCTTC. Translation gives CASSYGEPGGYGYTF.

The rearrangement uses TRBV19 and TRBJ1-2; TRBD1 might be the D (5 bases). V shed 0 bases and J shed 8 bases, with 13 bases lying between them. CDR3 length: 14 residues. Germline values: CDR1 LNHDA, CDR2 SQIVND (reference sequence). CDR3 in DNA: TGTGCCAGTAGTATAGATCCGGCAGGGTACGGCTACACCTTC. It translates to CASSIDPAGYGYTF.

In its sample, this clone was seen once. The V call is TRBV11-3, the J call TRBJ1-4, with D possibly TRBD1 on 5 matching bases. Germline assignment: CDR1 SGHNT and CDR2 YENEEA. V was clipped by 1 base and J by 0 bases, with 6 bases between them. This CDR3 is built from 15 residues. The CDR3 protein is CASSLGGATNEKLFF. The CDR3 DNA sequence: TGTGCCAGCAGCTTAGGAGGGGCAACTAATGAAAAACTGTTTTTT.

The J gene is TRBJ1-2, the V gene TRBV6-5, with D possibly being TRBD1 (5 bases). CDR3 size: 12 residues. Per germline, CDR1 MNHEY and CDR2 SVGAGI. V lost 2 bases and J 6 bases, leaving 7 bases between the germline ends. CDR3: CASSYRGDGYTF. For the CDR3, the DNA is TGTGCCAGCAGTTACCGAGGGGATGGCTACACCTTC.

CDR3 region: CASSLEISAETQYF. In DNA, the CDR3 is TGCGCCAGCAGCTTGGAGATTAGCGCAGAGACCCAGTACTTC. The gene calls are TRBV5-1 and TRBJ2-5; a weak D match, TRBD2 (5 bases). Germline V gene sequence: CDR1 SGHRS, CDR2 YFSETQ. The CDR3 consists of 14 residues. Trimming left V 0 bases short and J 4 bases short, with 10 bases between.

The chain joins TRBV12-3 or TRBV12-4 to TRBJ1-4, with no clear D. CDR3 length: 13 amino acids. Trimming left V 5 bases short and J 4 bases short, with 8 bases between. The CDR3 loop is CASSEAGNEKLFF. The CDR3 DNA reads TGTGCCAGCAGTGAGGCGGGTAATGAAAAACTGTTTTTT.

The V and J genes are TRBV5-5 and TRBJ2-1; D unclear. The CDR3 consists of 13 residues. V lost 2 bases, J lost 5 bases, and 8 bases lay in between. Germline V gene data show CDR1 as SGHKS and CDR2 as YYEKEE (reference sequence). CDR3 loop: CASSFGGHNEQFF. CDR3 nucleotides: TGTGCCAGCAGCTTTGGCGGCCACAATGAGCAGTTCTTC. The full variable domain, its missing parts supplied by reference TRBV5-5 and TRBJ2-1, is DAGVTQSPTHLIKTRGQQVTLRCSPISGHKSVSWYQQVLGQGPQFIFQYYEKEERGRGNFPDRFSARQFPNYSSELNVNALLLGDSALYLCASSFGGHNEQFFGPGTRLTVL.